The 25 T cell receptor beta chains below all came from one sample that was sequenced in a study of CD8 T cells in ankylosing spondylitis. Overall study findings and caveats: Under 10 highly homologous variants formed a TCR beta motif that appeared characteristic of ankylosing spondylitis blood.

No antigen has been identified for these receptors. TCRdb ran MiXCR on the 5' RACE reads and lists one entry per CDR3 protein. The repertoire holds over 450,000 distinct CDR3 sequences, with approximately 11% as singletons. Material: blood, either unsorted or a sorted T cell fraction (not recorded which). All receptors come from a male donor with ankylosing spondylitis.

This clonotype was seen a handful of times. J is TRBJ1-4 and V is TRBV5-1; unclear D gene. V gave up 4 bases and J gave up 7 bases, with 11 bases separating them. From germline, CDR1 is SGHRS and CDR2 YFSETQ. The CDR3 sequence is 13 residues long. CDR3 region: CASSPSPGEKLFF. In DNA, the CDR3 is TGCGCCAGCAGCCCCTCACCAGGTGAAAAACTGTTTTTT.

This clonotype appeared many times. The V gene is TRBV20-1, the J gene TRBJ1-1; TRBD1 agrees at 7 bases. Per germline, CDR1 DFQATT and CDR2 SNEGSKA (reference sequence). This CDR3 comprises 14 residues. With 6 bases clipped from V and 1 base from J, the junction kept 8 bases outside the gene matches. The chain's CDR3 is CSAESRQGNTEAFF. In DNA form, the CDR3 reads TGCAGTGCCGAATCCCGACAGGGGAACACTGAAGCTTTCTTT.

The chain carries TRBV5-1 and TRBJ1-2, with TRBD1 matching 7 bases. CDR1 and CDR2 (germline): SGHRS, YFSETQ. The CDR3 has 13 amino acids. V gave up 0 bases and J gave up 7 bases; unmatched junction bases: 3. The CDR3 protein is CASSLDTGVGYTF. The CDR3 nucleotides are TGCGCCAGCAGCTTGGATACAGGGGTTGGCTACACCTTC.

The chain uses TRBV19 and TRBJ2-1, with 8 bases matching TRBD1. CDR1 is LNHDA, CDR2 SQIVND, per germline (reference sequence). The CDR3 spans 13 residues. V gave up 10 bases and J gave up 6 bases; unmatched junction bases: 8. The CDR3 loop is CATAGTGSNEQFF. CDR3 DNA: TGTGCCACCGCTGGGACAGGTTCCAATGAGCAGTTCTTC.

This clonotype was seen a handful of times. This chain uses TRBV12-3 or TRBV12-4 with TRBJ2-7, with a possible D match to TRBD1 (6 bases). The CDR3 runs to 13 residues. V was trimmed by 5 bases and J by 3 bases, leaving 11 bases between them. The CDR3 loop reads CASSRDTRYEQYV. The CDR3 DNA sequence: TGTGCCAGCAGTAGGGACACCCGCTACGAGCAGTACGTC.

This clonotype has ten or more counts. The V and J genes are TRBV10-3 and TRBJ2-1; 9 nucleotides match TRBD2. Germline loops: CDR1 ENHRY, CDR2 SYGVKD. Trimming at V came to 10 bases and at J to 5 bases, leaving 9 bases not matched to a gene. The CDR3 contains 14 residues. CDR3 amino acids: CASRRVAGDNEQFF. DNA for the CDR3: TGTGCCAGCCGCCGGGTAGCGGGAGACAATGAGCAGTTCTTC.

The chain carries TRBV29-1 and TRBJ1-4, with 9 bases that match TRBD1. In germline, CDR1 is SQVTM, CDR2 ANQGSEA. The CDR3 covers 13 residues. The V gene end was trimmed by 6 bases and the J gene end by 8 bases; junction bases not matched to a gene: 7. The CDR3 DNA sequence: TGCAGCGTAGATACAGGGGGCGAAGAAAAACTGTTTTTT. Its protein product is CSVDTGGEEKLFF.

This clonotype was detected only a few times. The rearrangement uses TRBV30 and TRBJ2-2; D is perhaps TRBD1 (6 bases). There are 12 residues in the CDR3. V lost 7 bases and J lost 5, with 11 bases in between. Germline V lookup: CDR1 GTSNPN, CDR2 SVGIG (reference sequence). The chain's CDR3 is CAYLGGTGELFF. The CDR3 nucleotides are TGTGCCTACCTAGGGGGTACCGGGGAGCTGTTTTTT.

In this sample, this clonotype turned up a few times. The chain combines TRBV12-3 or TRBV12-4 with TRBJ2-1; TRBD2 aligns across 13 bases. Germline trimming cut 6 bases from V and 9 bases from J; bases unmatched to any gene: 5. The CDR3 runs to 14 residues. The CDR3 DNA reads TGTGCCAGCAGGACTAGCGGGAGGCGCGGTGAGCAGTTCTTC. This translates into CASRTSGRRGEQFF.

This clonotype was recorded a few times. A much larger clone lies one base from this, so it may be a read error. V is TRBV7-9 and J is TRBJ2-3; D not resolved. The germline V and J ends were trimmed by 3 bases and 3 bases, with 16 bases remaining between them. This CDR3 comprises 16 residues. Germline lookup yields CDR1 SEHNR and CDR2 FQNEAQ (reference sequence). Here the CDR3 DNA reads TGTGCCAGCAGCTTGGAAGCGTGGGTCCAGACAGATACGCAGTATTTT. It is translated as CASSLEAWVQTDTQYF.

This clonotype was seen only a few times. This chain links TRBV5-6 with TRBJ2-7, with D perhaps TRBD1 or TRBD2 (5 bases each). Germline lookup yields CDR1 SGHDT and CDR2 YYEEEE. The CDR3 consists of 16 residues. V was trimmed by 3 bases and J by 3 bases, leaving 19 bases between them. The DNA of the CDR3 is TGTGCCAGCAGCTCCCTGGGTGGGGGAGCCTACTACGAGCAGTACTTC. This sequence encodes CASSSLGGGAYYEQYF.

This clonotype has just a few counts. This sequence joins TRBV5-1 and TRBJ1-1; 12 nucleotides agree with TRBD1. Trimming took 3 bases from V and 5 from J; bases not matched to a gene: 11. Germline CDR1 and CDR2: SGHRS and YFSETQ. There are 17 residues in the CDR3. The CDR3 DNA follows: TGCGCCAGCAGCTCCCCGGGACAGGGGGCTGCTAGGACTGAAGCTTTCTTT. Translated, it gives CASSSPGQGAARTEAFF.

This clonotype was observed a few times. The chain carries TRBV5-6 and TRBJ2-1; D is undetermined. Trimming took off 4 bases at V and 3 bases at J, with 17 bases between the two ends. This CDR3 region has 16 residues. Germline CDR1 and CDR2: SGHDT and YYEEEE. CDR3 nucleotide sequence: TGTGCCAGCAGCAATTACTACACTATGAACTACAATGAGCAGTTCTTC. As protein: CASSNYYTMNYNEQFF.

V gene TRBV29-1 combines with J gene TRBJ2-1; TRBD2 matches at 7 bases. This CDR3 spans 15 amino acids. Germline CDR1 and CDR2: SQVTM and ANQGSEA. J was trimmed by 0 bases and V by 3 bases; bases with no gene match: 5. CDR3 bases: TGCAGCGTTGACCGGGCGGGAGTCTCCTACAATGAGCAGTTCTTC. Encoded protein: CSVDRAGVSYNEQFF.

In this sample, this clonotype turned up a few times. This chain connects TRBV24-1 to TRBJ1-1; 9 bases align to TRBD1. The CDR3 sequence is 14 residues long. CDR1 KGHDR and CDR2 SFDVKD come from the germline V gene. The V and J ends lost 2 bases and 7 bases, in that order; junction bases with no gene match: 4. CDR3 sequence (DNA): TGTGCCACCAGTGATTGGGGACAGGGAGGTGAAGCTTTCTTT. Translating gives CATSDWGQGGEAFF.

V usage is TRBV7-2 and J usage is TRBJ2-6; D is uncertain. V lost 3 bases and J lost 1, with 10 bases in between. The CDR3 runs 16 residues. Germline-derived CDR1 and CDR2 are SGHTA and FQGNSA. The CDR3 DNA reads TGTGCCAGCAGCTTTTGGACGACTTCTGGGGCCAACGTCCTGACTTTC. Amino acids: CASSFWTTSGANVLTF.

V and J are TRBV3-1 and TRBJ2-4, with D unclear. Germline assignment: CDR1 LGHDT and CDR2 YNNKEL (reference sequence). This CDR3 has 13 amino acids. With 0 bases removed from V and 5 bases from J, the gap between germline ends came to 5 bases. This CDR3 reads CASSQESENIQYF. The CDR3 DNA reads TGTGCCAGCAGCCAAGAGTCAGAAAACATTCAGTACTTC.

This clonotype appeared a few times. This rearrangement joins TRBV20-1 to TRBJ1-2; 11 nucleotides line up with TRBD1. Germline V gene sequence: CDR1 DFQATT, CDR2 SNEGSKA (reference sequence). J gave up 5 bases and V 6 bases, and 5 bases lay outside the gene matches. The CDR3 is 13 amino acids. The CDR3 DNA follows: TGCAGTGCCCAGGGGACAGGGGGTTATGGCTACACCTTC. Translated, it gives CSAQGTGGYGYTF.

In nucleotides, the CDR3 is TGCAGTGCTAGAGAAGCGAGCTCGGTAATCCACGAGCAGTACTTC. Amino acid sequence: CSAREASSVIHEQYF. The V gene is TRBV20-1, the J gene TRBJ2-7; no clear D. Trimming removed 0 bases at V and 5 bases at J, with 17 bases between. Germline V lookup: CDR1 DFQATT, CDR2 SNEGSKA (reference sequence). The CDR3 has 15 residues.

Only a few counts were recorded for this clonotype. This chain joins TRBV2 and TRBJ1-5, with a tentative D call TRBD1 (6 bases). V was shortened by 6 bases and J by 1 base, with 13 bases between the two germline ends. This CDR3 has 15 amino acids. The germline V gene has CDR1 SNHLY and CDR2 FYNNEI. CDR3 region: CASRWGLASNQPQHF. CDR3 nucleotide sequence: TGTGCCAGCAGATGGGGGCTAGCCAGCAATCAGCCCCAGCATTTT.

The rearrangement uses TRBV7-9 and TRBJ2-1; maybe TRBD1 (6 bases). The CDR3 runs 15 residues. Deletions cut 5 bases from V and 2 bases from J, with 13 bases between. Looked up from germline, CDR1 is SEHNR and CDR2 is FQNEAQ (reference sequence). This chain's CDR3 is CASSPLGAAYNEQFF. The CDR3 DNA reads as TGTGCCAGCAGCCCCCTGGGGGCCGCCTACAATGAGCAGTTCTTC.

This clonotype was detected many times. The chain combines TRBV29-1 with TRBJ1-1; tentative D call: TRBD1 (5 bases). V lost 6 bases to trimming and J lost 0 bases, with 17 bases between them. CDR3 length equals 15 residues. Looked up from germline, CDR1 is SQVTM and CDR2 is ANQGSEA. CDR3 protein: CSVSGGWGMNTEAFF. The CDR3 DNA follows: TGCAGCGTCTCCGGGGGGTGGGGGATGAACACTGAAGCTTTCTTT. Using reference TRBV29-1 and TRBJ1-1 for the parts outside the CDR3, the full variable domain is SAVISQKPSRDICQRGTSLTIQCQVDSQVTMMFWYRQQPGQSLTLIATANQGSEATYESGFVIDKFPISRPNLTFSTLTVSNMSPEDSSIYLCSVSGGWGMNTEAFFGQGTRLTVV.

The chain joins TRBV25-1 to TRBJ1-1; D may be TRBD1 (6 bases). From germline, CDR1 is MGHDK and CDR2 SYGVNS. There are 13 residues in the CDR3. V was clipped by 8 bases and J by 4 bases, with 14 bases between them. DNA for the CDR3: TGTGCCAGCGCGGGGATAGGGGGCACTGAAGCTTTCTTT. It encodes CASAGIGGTEAFF.

This clonotype showed up many times. V and J are TRBV10-3 and TRBJ2-3, with 7 nucleotides matching TRBD1. Losses at the gene ends were 7 bases for V and 3 bases for J; bases not matched to a gene: 7. CDR3 size: 14 residues. CDR1 and CDR2 from the germline V gene are ENHRY and SYGVKD. CDR3 in amino acids: CAITEGAPTDTQYF. In DNA, the CDR3 is TGTGCCATCACCGAGGGGGCGCCGACAGATACGCAGTATTTT.

This clonotype was found many times. The J gene is TRBJ1-1, the V gene TRBV20-1; a weak D match, TRBD1 (6 bases). This CDR3 is built from 15 residues. Germline CDR1 and CDR2: DFQATT and SNEGSKA (reference sequence). V gave up 3 bases and J gave up 0 bases, with 14 bases separating them. CDR3 region: CSASPTRGMNTEAFF. DNA for the CDR3: TGCAGTGCTAGCCCCACCAGGGGCATGAACACTGAAGCTTTCTTT.